These 25 T cell receptor beta chains came from one sample sequenced in a study of T cell responses to AZD1222 COVID-19 vaccine. Using immunoSEQ multiplex PCR, the repertoire was profiled, and TCRdb retains in-frame clones only, with some absent. The repertoire consists of about 180,000 clones, with around 94% occurring once and the leading ten covering under 2%. Here the sequenced sample was peripheral blood, taken 28 days after the second AZD1222 dose. The source of these receptors is an adult who received the AZD1222 COVID-19 vaccine.

The chain is built from TRBV19 and TRBJ2-1; the D call may be TRBD1 or TRBD2 (5 bases each). Germline V gene lookup returns CDR1 LNHDA and CDR2 SQIVND (reference sequence). The CDR3 has 15 residues. V was clipped by 5 bases and J by 7 bases, with 18 bases between them. CDR3 coding DNA: TGTGCCAGTAGTCAGGCAGGGAGTTTTCGGAATGAGCAGTTCTTC. Protein sequence: CASSQAGSFRNEQFF.

This chain uses TRBV12-3 or TRBV12-4 with TRBJ2-7; 7 bases map to TRBD1. J gave up 6 bases and V 6 bases, and 5 bases lay outside the gene matches. This CDR3 has 12 amino acids. The CDR3 coding sequence is TGTGCCAGCAGCCGTACAGGGGTCGAGCAGTACTTC. As protein: CASSRTGVEQYF.

On this clone: The sample holds other DNA sequences that translate to the same CDR3. The rearrangement links TRBV12-3 or TRBV12-4 to TRBJ1-5; no clear D. The CDR3 sequence is 13 residues long. Trimming cost V 5 bases and J 4 bases, with 9 bases left between them. DNA for the CDR3: TGTGCCAGCAGTCTGAGGGAGAATCAGCCCCAGCATTTT. Amino acids: CASSLRENQPQHF.

The chain recombines TRBV4-1 with TRBJ1-1, with 12 bases lining up with TRBD1. The germline V gene has CDR1 MGHRA and CDR2 YSYEKL. V shed 3 bases, J shed 3 bases, and the junction held 11 bases outside the gene matches. The CDR3 totals 18 residues. CDR3 nucleotide sequence: TGCGCCAGCAGCCATACGGGGACAGGGGGCTCATCGCACACTGAAGCTTTCTTT. Its translation is CASSHTGTGGSSHTEAFF.

The chain joins TRBV27 to TRBJ2-3, with 8 bases identical to TRBD2. CDR1 is MNHEY and CDR2 is SMNVEV in the germline V gene (reference sequence). This CDR3 region has 14 residues. With V trimmed by 3 bases and J by 3 bases, 2 bases remained unmatched. The CDR3 nucleotides are TGTGCCAGCAGTTTTCCGGGGGGGACAGATACGCAGTATTTT. It specifies CASSFPGGTDTQYF.

The chain combines TRBV6-6 with TRBJ1-1; D is possibly TRBD1 (5 bases). CDR1 MNHNY and CDR2 SVGAGI come from the germline V gene (reference sequence). CDR3 length equals 13 residues. Trimming cost V 5 bases and J 8 bases, with 15 bases left between them. This CDR3 reads CASSPLGEGEAFF. DNA for the CDR3: TGTGCCAGCAGTCCCCTGGGCGAGGGGGAAGCTTTCTTT.

The chain uses TRBV7-2 and TRBJ1-3; D gene unclear. The CDR3 is 15 residues long. The V end was cut by 2 bases, the J end by 0 bases, with 8 bases between. Germline assignment: CDR1 SGHTA and CDR2 FQGNSA. The CDR3 loop reads CASSLIAFSGNTIYF. For the CDR3, the DNA is TGTGCCAGCAGCTTAATCGCCTTCTCTGGAAACACCATATATTTT.

The V gene is TRBV2, the J gene TRBJ2-7, with D possibly being TRBD1 or TRBD2 (5 bases each). Trimming removed 7 bases from V and 0 bases from J, with 13 bases in between. This CDR3 has 14 residues. Germline loops: CDR1 SNHLY, CDR2 FYNNEI. CDR3 sequence reads: CASKVFGGSYEQYF. CDR3 bases: TGTGCCAGCAAAGTTTTTGGGGGCTCCTACGAGCAGTACTTC.

This sequence joins TRBV2 and TRBJ2-1; 7 positions match TRBD2. Germline lookup yields CDR1 SNHLY and CDR2 FYNNEI. The length of the CDR3 is 16 residues. V was clipped by 10 bases and J by 5 bases; unmatched bases: 17. CDR3 sequence (DNA): TGTGCCACCGCAGCGGGATCGTACTTCGAAAACAATGAGCAGTTCTTC. It is translated as CATAAGSYFENNEQFF.

The chain recombines TRBV29-1 with TRBJ1-1; D is undetermined. From germline, CDR1 is SQVTM and CDR2 ANQGSEA. The V end lost 3 bases, the J end lost 3 bases, and 8 bases lay between the germline ends. This CDR3 spans 12 amino acids. The CDR3 coding sequence is TGCAGCGTTGAGGCAGAAGACACTGAAGCTTTCTTT. Protein sequence: CSVEAEDTEAFF. Full variable domain (outside the CDR3, taken from reference TRBV29-1 and TRBJ1-1): SAVISQKPSRDICQRGTSLTIQCQVDSQVTMMFWYRQQPGQSLTLIATANQGSEATYESGFVIDKFPISRPNLTFSTLTVSNMSPEDSSIYLCSVEAEDTEAFFGQGTRLTVV.

The chain employs TRBV12-3 or TRBV12-4 and TRBJ1-1; 7 bases are a match to TRBD1. CDR3 length: 12 amino acids. The trim removed 6 bases at V and 7 bases at J, leaving 5 bases unmatched. In DNA form, the CDR3 reads TGTGCCAGCAGCACAGGGGTGGGTGAAGCTTTCTTT. Translation gives CASSTGVGEAFF.

The chain is built from TRBV9 and TRBJ1-5; 7 bases are shared with TRBD1. Trimming at V came to 3 bases and at J to 3 bases, leaving 3 bases not matched to a gene. Per germline, CDR1 SGDLS and CDR2 YYNGEE. The CDR3 contains 14 residues. CDR3 sequence: CASSGGQFNQPQHF. CDR3 DNA sequence: TGTGCCAGCAGCGGGGGACAGTTCAATCAGCCCCAGCATTTT. Complete variable domain (other parts from reference TRBV9 and TRBJ1-5): DSGVTQTPKHLITATGQRVTLRCSPRSGDLSVYWYQQSLDQGLQFLIQYYNGEERAKGNILERFSAQQFPDLHSELNLSSLELGDSALYFCASSGGQFNQPQHFGDGTRLSIL.

V is TRBV5-1 and J is TRBJ2-1; 7 nucleotides line up with TRBD1. The trim removed 0 bases at V and 14 bases at J, leaving 8 bases unmatched. The CDR3 has 13 residues. Looked up from germline, CDR1 is SGHRS and CDR2 is YFSETQ. Here the CDR3 reads CASSLGQGGEEFF. In DNA form, the CDR3 reads TGCGCCAGCAGCTTGGGACAGGGTGGGGAAGAGTTCTTC.

The CDR3 reads CASSSDRGLYNEQFF. CDR3 nucleotide sequence: TGCGCCAGCAGCTCGGACAGGGGGCTTTACAATGAGCAGTTCTTC. The chain employs TRBV5-1 and TRBJ2-1, with 11 bases aligning to TRBD1. Trimming removed 3 bases from V and 4 bases from J; junction bases left unmatched: 3. The CDR3 spans 15 residues. Germline V gene sequence: CDR1 SGHRS, CDR2 YFSETQ.

The J gene is TRBJ2-7, the V gene TRBV4-1; tentatively, D is TRBD1 or TRBD2 (5 bases each). Deletions cut 4 bases from V and 5 bases from J, with 12 bases between. Germline V lookup: CDR1 MGHRA, CDR2 YSYEKL. The CDR3 spans 13 residues. The CDR3 is CASSRDGADEQYF. In DNA form, the CDR3 reads TGCGCCAGCAGCCGAGACGGGGCAGACGAGCAGTACTTC.

This clone is a singleton in its sample. The chain combines TRBV5-6 with TRBJ1-4; D remains unclear. Germline-derived CDR1 and CDR2 are SGHDT and YYEEEE. This CDR3 region has 15 residues. V lost 0 bases and J lost 3, with 9 bases in between. The CDR3: CASSLVSAPNEKLFF. Here the CDR3 DNA reads TGTGCCAGCAGCTTGGTGTCAGCGCCTAATGAAAAACTGTTTTTT.

This sequence joins TRBV5-4 and TRBJ1-1; a possible D gene is TRBD1 (5 bases). CDR1 and CDR2 (germline): SGHNT, YYREEE (reference sequence). Trimming removed 4 bases at V and 8 bases at J, with 27 bases between. This CDR3 is built from 17 residues. The CDR3 protein is CASSRGEGPRFRTEAFF. The CDR3 DNA reads TGTGCCAGCAGCCGGGGGGAGGGCCCCCGCTTTAGGACGGAAGCTTTCTTT.

The genes are TRBV4-3 and TRBJ1-2; no definite D call. The germline gives CDR1 LGHNA, CDR2 YSLEER. With 5 bases removed from V and 1 base from J, the gap between germline ends came to 14 bases. The CDR3 is made up of 15 amino acids. The CDR3 is CASSINLGINYGYTF. The CDR3, as DNA: TGCGCCAGCAGCATTAACCTAGGGATTAACTATGGCTACACCTTC.

The V gene is TRBV6-5, the J gene TRBJ1-4; unclear D gene. The CDR3 contains 12 residues. Trimming took 6 bases from V and 3 from J, leaving 5 bases between them. Germline CDR1 is MNHEY and CDR2 is SVGAGI. The CDR3 region is CASSEANEKLFF. As DNA, the CDR3 is TGTGCCAGCAGCGAGGCTAATGAAAAACTGTTTTTT.

This clone was seen a handful of times. This chain connects TRBV4-1 to TRBJ1-5; D ambiguous. CDR3 size: 16 residues. V was shortened by 1 base and J by 2 bases, with 12 bases between the two germline ends. In germline, CDR1 is MGHRA, CDR2 YSYEKL. In DNA form, the CDR3 reads TGCGCCAGCAGCCAAGGGGCAGGTCGAGGCAATCAGCCCCAGCATTTT. This gives the protein CASSQGAGRGNQPQHF.

The chain recombines TRBV5-1 with TRBJ2-3; 9 positions match TRBD1. CDR1 and CDR2 (germline): SGHRS, YFSETQ. The CDR3 extends over 15 amino acids. J gave up 4 bases and V 5 bases, and 8 bases lay outside the gene matches. The CDR3 is CASRPLQGAADTQYF. The CDR3 DNA is TGCGCCAGCAGACCGCTACAGGGGGCCGCAGATACGCAGTATTTT.

This clone has just one count. The chain links TRBV13 to TRBJ2-1; 14 bases align to TRBD2. V trimming: 5 bases; J trimming: 13 bases; junction bases outside the gene matches: 4. Looked up from germline, CDR1 is PRHDT and CDR2 is FYEKMQ (reference sequence). The CDR3 has 13 residues. Written as DNA, the CDR3 is TGTGCCAGCAGCACGGGACTAGCGGGGGCTCAGTTCTTC. Its protein is CASSTGLAGAQFF.

This clone has just one count. The chain joins TRBV6-5 to TRBJ1-2, with D tentatively TRBD1 (5 bases). Trimming took off 7 bases at V and 0 bases at J, with 15 bases between the two ends. Germline CDR1 and CDR2: MNHEY and SVGAGI. The CDR3 is made up of 15 amino acids. CDR3 sequence reads: CASIDRTRANYGYTF. In nucleotides, the CDR3 is TGTGCCAGCATAGACAGAACTAGAGCTAACTATGGCTACACCTTC.

The V call is TRBV24-1, the J call TRBJ2-1; D may be TRBD1 (5 bases). The germline V and J ends were trimmed by 0 bases and 7 bases, with 15 bases remaining between them. Germline V CDR1 and CDR2: KGHDR, SFDVKD. There are 16 residues in the CDR3. The CDR3 protein is CATSDLRRASGNEQFF. In nucleotides, the CDR3 is TGTGCCACCAGTGATTTGAGAAGGGCCTCAGGGAATGAGCAGTTCTTC.

V gene TRBV19 combines with J gene TRBJ1-5, with a possible D match to TRBD1 (6 bases). V lost 7 bases to trimming and J lost 1 base, with 17 bases between them. CDR1 is LNHDA and CDR2 is SQIVND in the germline V gene (reference sequence). CDR3 length equals 16 residues. The CDR3, as DNA: TGTGCCAGTAAGGTTCAGGGGAGTGGGAGCAATCAGCCCCAGCATTTT. Protein product: CASKVQGSGSNQPQHF.